The sequence of this T cell receptor (beta chain) was determined in a study of blood T cells in healthy people across ages. Study-wide points: Unsorted PBMCs blocked a conclusive comparison of naive and antigen-experienced cells. Long-lived donors had more naive CD4+ cells and higher diversity than aged donors.

Primers used in a second PCR of roughly 7 to 11 cycles were a sample-barcoded 5' primer and a J-beta primer mix. One entry per CDR3 protein results from TCRdb running MiXCR on the 5' RACE reads. The profile shows about 280,000 distinct CDR3 sequences, around 29% of them singletons. With regard to this clonotype: As yet, its antigen is unknown.

The CDR3 loop spans 14 amino acids. Germline CDR1 is DFQATT and CDR2 is SNEGSKA (reference sequence). V lost 3 bases and J lost 6, with 15 bases in between. This receptor was taken from a woman aged 70-85 years in good health. This chain uses TRBV20-1 with TRBJ2-1; the D is unclear. Sequencing input: blood. The CDR3 DNA reads TGCAGTGCTAGTCTCCCAGGTATCCTCAATGAGCAGTTCTTC. Amino acid sequence: CSASLPGILNEQFF.